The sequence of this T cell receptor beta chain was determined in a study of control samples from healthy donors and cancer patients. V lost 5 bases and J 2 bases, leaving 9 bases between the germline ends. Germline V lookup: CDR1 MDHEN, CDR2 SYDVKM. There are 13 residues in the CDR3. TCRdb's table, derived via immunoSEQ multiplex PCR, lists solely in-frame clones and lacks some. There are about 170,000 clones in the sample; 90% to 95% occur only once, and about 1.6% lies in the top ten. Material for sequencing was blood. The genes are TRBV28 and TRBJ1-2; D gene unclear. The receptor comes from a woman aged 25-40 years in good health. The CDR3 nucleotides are TGTGCCAGCAGTACGGGCCGAAACTATGGCTACACCTTC. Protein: CASSTGRNYGYTF.